This T cell receptor beta chain came from a study of blood T cells in healthy people across ages. Study at large: Every two T cells gave about one barcoded beta molecule via template switching. Findings and limits, study-wide: The long-lived group displayed more naive CD4+ cells, plus higher diversity, than the aged donors did.

On this clonotype: Its antigen is as yet unknown.

About 10 milliliters of peripheral blood were drawn from each donor into EDTA-treated tubes. The junction had 4 bases not matched to a gene; V was cut back by 0 bases and J by 0 bases. The V gene's germline CDR1 is LGHNA and CDR2 YSLEER. The CDR3 is 16 residues long. A J-beta primer mix and a sample-barcoded 5' primer were used in a second PCR of roughly 6 to 11 cycles. Any given sample supplied a minimum of 3 million CDR3-containing paired-end reads. One entry per CDR3 protein results from TCRdb running MiXCR on the 5' RACE reads. The table lists about 970,000 distinct CDR3 sequences, around 54% of them singletons.

The rearrangement uses TRBV4-3 and TRBJ2-7; 8 bases align to TRBD2. Material: blood. This clonotype originated in a woman aged 55-69 years in good health. The CDR3: CASSQDLAGFSYEQYF. CDR3 DNA: TGCGCCAGCAGCCAAGATTTAGCGGGGTTCTCCTACGAGCAGTACTTC.